The 7 T cell receptor beta chains in this list originate from one sample, sequenced in a study of cytomegalovirus exposure and HLA in healthy donors. In the PCR, 60 Vbeta and 13 Jbeta primers were used. Generated by immunoSEQ multiplex PCR, the TCRdb table keeps only in-frame clones and is missing some. The repertoire has more than 200,000 clones, over 60% of them found once; the top ten carry 1.5% to 2%. Sequencing was performed on PBMCs. The receptors were gathered from a male donor in good health and CMV-seronegative.

This clone turned up a few times. This chain uses TRBV6-5 with TRBJ2-1, with 11 bases aligning to TRBD1. Germline V gene lookup returns CDR1 MNHEY and CDR2 SVGAGI. The V gene end was trimmed by 1 base and the J gene end by 7 bases; junction bases not matched to a gene: 6. This CDR3 contains 16 residues. Here the CDR3 reads CASSYLGQGAVNEQFF. The CDR3 nucleotides are TGTGCCAGCAGTTACTTAGGACAGGGGGCTGTAAATGAGCAGTTCTTC.

The gene calls are TRBV5-3 and TRBJ2-7, with D possibly being TRBD2 (7 bases). TRBV5-3 is placed among ORFs of uncertain function. V was cut by 5 bases and J by 0 bases, with 18 bases left in between. There are 16 residues in the CDR3. CDR3 amino acids: CARRRWEGDTSYEQYF. The CDR3 coding sequence is TGTGCCAGAAGGCGCTGGGAGGGGGATACCTCCTACGAGCAGTACTTC.

This rearrangement joins TRBV25-1 to TRBJ1-2; D gene unclear. Germline V CDR1 and CDR2: MGHDK, SYGVNS. Trimming removed 2 bases at V and 4 bases at J, with 14 bases between. The CDR3 totals 15 residues. CDR3 DNA sequence: TGTGCCAGCAGTGAAATTGGAGAACACCTCTATGGCTACACCTTC. This sequence encodes CASSEIGEHLYGYTF.

This clone appeared once. The CDR3 DNA follows: TGTGCCAGCAGTACCCTCGGGAGGGCTGGGGCCAACGTCCTGACTTTC. It is translated as CASSTLGRAGANVLTF. The chain combines TRBV28 with TRBJ2-6; 8 bases are a match to TRBD2. This CDR3 region has 16 residues. Germline V gene lookup returns CDR1 MDHEN and CDR2 SYDVKM. The ends lost 5 bases at V and 2 bases at J; junction bases unmatched: 5.

This chain links TRBV7-9 with TRBJ2-1, with 9 bases aligning to TRBD2. V shed 3 bases and J 4 bases; nucleotides not matched to a gene: 10. Looked up from germline, CDR1 is SEHNR and CDR2 is FQNEAQ (reference sequence). This CDR3 is built from 17 residues. The CDR3 DNA is TGTGCCAGCAGCTTTGAGCGGACTAGCGAGACTTACAATGAGCAGTTCTTC. As protein: CASSFERTSETYNEQFF.

This clone was found a few times. This chain joins TRBV6-6 and TRBJ1-5; the D is unclear. The CDR3 spans 15 residues. The ends were cut back, 4 bases at V and 4 bases at J, with 14 bases in the middle. Germline CDR1 MNHNY, CDR2 SVGAGI (reference sequence). CDR3: CASSFYSGRNQPQHF. CDR3 DNA sequence: TGTGCCAGCAGTTTTTATTCGGGTCGAAATCAGCCCCAGCATTTT.

This clone was picked up a small number of times. This chain uses TRBV9 with TRBJ2-7, with D perhaps matching TRBD1 (5 bases). V was pared by 0 bases and J by 2 bases, with 18 bases between. The CDR3 covers 17 residues. Germline V gene data show CDR1 as SGDLS and CDR2 as YYNGEE. CDR3 coding DNA: TGTGCCAGCAGCGTAGGGGATGGGGCAGGGATTACCTACGAGCAGTACTTC. Its protein is CASSVGDGAGITYEQYF.